This record looks at one T cell receptor beta chain sequence and its context. Its target is unknown. The sample belongs to a study of STAT5B mutations in CD4+ large granular lymphocyte leukemia. Regarding the study as a whole: Main leukemic clonotypes were patient-specific, but roughly 25% appeared at low frequency elsewhere. 8/27 top patient clones versus 2/35 control clones were TRBV06-family. Patient CD4-sorted repertoires stayed more clonal than healthy ones after leukemic-clone removal.

Controls came from buffy coats of healthy blood donors. TCRdb's table, derived via immunoSEQ multiplex PCR, lists solely in-frame clones and lacks some. The table shows 28,000 or so clones, with approximately 80% occurring only once. The length of the CDR3 is 13 residues. The germline gives CDR1 SGHRS, CDR2 YFSETQ. Trimming cost V 2 bases and J 7 bases, with 10 bases left between them. Sequenced: CD4+ T cells from blood buffy coats. This sequence was found in a human donor in good health. The rearrangement joins TRBV5-1 to TRBJ2-1; unclear D gene. CDR3 residues: CASSFSLVNEQFF. The CDR3 coding sequence is TGCGCCAGCAGCTTTAGCCTTGTGAATGAGCAGTTCTTC.